This T cell receptor beta chain was captured by sequencing in a study of T cell responses to AZD1222 COVID-19 vaccine. With respect to this clone: Its specificity is unknown.

The CDR3 sequence is 17 residues long. Per germline, CDR1 LNHDA and CDR2 SQIVND (reference sequence). With V trimmed by 5 bases and J by 0 bases, 8 bases remained unmatched. Clones were read by immunoSEQ multiplex PCR, and TCRdb kept only the in-frame ones, dropping some. This sample has about 120,000 clones, with about 91% found just once. General study results and limits: The span of vaccine-associated CD4 TCRs extended across spike, with dominance at 160-218 and 743-854. Spike-specific TCR breadth and depth grew following two AZD1222 doses. Repertoires were collected only later (after the peak T cell response had occurred).

The chain carries TRBV19 and TRBJ2-1, with 9 bases lining up with TRBD2. Specimen: peripheral blood, collected on day 0 of AZD1222 vaccination. The TCR sequence derives from an adult in good health. DNA of the CDR3: TGTGCCAGTAGTCCCCTTAGCGGGAGTGGCTCCTACAATGAGCAGTTCTTC. As protein: CASSPLSGSGSYNEQFF.